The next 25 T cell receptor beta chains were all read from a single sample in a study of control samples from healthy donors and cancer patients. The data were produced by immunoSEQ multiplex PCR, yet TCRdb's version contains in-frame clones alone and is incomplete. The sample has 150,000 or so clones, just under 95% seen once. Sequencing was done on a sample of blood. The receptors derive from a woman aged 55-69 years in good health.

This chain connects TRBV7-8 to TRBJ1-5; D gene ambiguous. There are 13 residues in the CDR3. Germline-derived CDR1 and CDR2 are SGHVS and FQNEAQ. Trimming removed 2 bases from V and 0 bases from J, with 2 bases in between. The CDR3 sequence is CASSLFSNQPQHF. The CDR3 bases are TGTGCCAGCAGCTTATTTAGCAATCAGCCCCAGCATTTT. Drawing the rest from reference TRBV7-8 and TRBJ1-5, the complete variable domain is GAGVSQSPRYKVAKRGQDVALRCDPISGHVSLFWYQQALGQGPEFLTYFQNEAQLDKSGLPSDRFFAERPEGSVSTLKIQRTQQEDSAVYLCASSLFSNQPQHFGDGTRLSIL.

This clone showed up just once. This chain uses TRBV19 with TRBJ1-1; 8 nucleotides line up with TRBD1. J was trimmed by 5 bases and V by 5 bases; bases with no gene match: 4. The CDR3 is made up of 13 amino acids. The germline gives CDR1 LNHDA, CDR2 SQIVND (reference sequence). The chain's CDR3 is CASSLGQATEAFF. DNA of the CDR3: TGTGCCAGTAGTTTGGGACAGGCGACTGAAGCTTTCTTT.

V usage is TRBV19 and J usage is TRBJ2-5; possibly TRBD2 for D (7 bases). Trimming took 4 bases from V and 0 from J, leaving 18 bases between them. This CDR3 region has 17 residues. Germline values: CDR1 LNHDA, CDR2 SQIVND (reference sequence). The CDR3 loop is CASSTGPGGRNQETQYF. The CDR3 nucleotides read TGTGCCAGTAGTACAGGGCCGGGGGGCCGGAACCAAGAGACCCAGTACTTC.

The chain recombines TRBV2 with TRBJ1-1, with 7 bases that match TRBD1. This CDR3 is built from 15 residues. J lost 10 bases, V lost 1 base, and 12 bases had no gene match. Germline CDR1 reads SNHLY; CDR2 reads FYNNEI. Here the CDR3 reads CASSEVGGQLIAAFF. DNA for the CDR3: TGTGCCAGCAGTGAAGTGGGGGGACAGTTAATTGCAGCTTTCTTT. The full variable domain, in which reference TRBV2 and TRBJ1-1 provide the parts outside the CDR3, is EPEVTQTPSHQVTQMGQEVILRCVPISNHLYFYWYRQILGQKVEFLVSFYNNEISEKSEIFDDQFSVERPDGSNFTLKIRSTKLEDSAMYFCASSEVGGQLIAAFFGQGTRLTVV.

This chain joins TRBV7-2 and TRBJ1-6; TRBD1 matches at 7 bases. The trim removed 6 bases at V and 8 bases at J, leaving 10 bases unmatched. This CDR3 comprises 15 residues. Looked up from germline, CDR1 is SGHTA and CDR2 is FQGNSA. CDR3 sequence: CASRLGTVAYSPLHF. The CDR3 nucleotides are TGTGCCAGCAGGCTTGGGACAGTGGCTTATTCACCCCTCCACTTT.

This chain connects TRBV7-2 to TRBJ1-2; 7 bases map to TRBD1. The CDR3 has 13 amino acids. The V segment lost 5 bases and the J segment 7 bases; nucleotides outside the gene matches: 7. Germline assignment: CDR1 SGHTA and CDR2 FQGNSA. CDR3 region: CASSPDRVSGYTF. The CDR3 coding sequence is TGTGCCAGCAGCCCCGACAGGGTCTCTGGCTACACCTTC.

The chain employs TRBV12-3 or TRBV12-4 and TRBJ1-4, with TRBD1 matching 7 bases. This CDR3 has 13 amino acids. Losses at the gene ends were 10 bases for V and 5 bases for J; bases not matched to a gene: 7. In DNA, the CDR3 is TGTGCCACTCTACGGGACAGAAATGAAAAACTGTTTTTT. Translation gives CATLRDRNEKLFF.

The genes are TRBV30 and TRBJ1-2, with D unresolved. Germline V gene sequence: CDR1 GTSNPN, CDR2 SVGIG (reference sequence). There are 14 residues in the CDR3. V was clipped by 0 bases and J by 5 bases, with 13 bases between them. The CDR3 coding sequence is TGTGCCTGGAGTGTAAACCCATGGCTTTATGGCTACACCTTC. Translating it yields CAWSVNPWLYGYTF.

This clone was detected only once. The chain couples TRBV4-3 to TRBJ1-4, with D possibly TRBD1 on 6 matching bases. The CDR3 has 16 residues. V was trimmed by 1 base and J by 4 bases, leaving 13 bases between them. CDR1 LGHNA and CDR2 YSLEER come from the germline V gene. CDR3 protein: CASSQVTGTYNEKLFF. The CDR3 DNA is TGCGCCAGCAGCCAAGTTACAGGGACCTATAATGAAAAACTGTTTTTT.

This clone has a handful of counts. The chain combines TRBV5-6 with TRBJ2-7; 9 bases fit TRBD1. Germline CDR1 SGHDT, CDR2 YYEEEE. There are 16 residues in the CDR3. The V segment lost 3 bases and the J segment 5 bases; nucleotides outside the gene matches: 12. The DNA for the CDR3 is TGTGCCAGCAGCTGGAGGGACAGGGCGACGAAGAACGAGCAGTACTTC. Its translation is CASSWRDRATKNEQYF. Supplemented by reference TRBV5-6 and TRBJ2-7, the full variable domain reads DAGVTQSPTHLIKTRGQQVTLRCSPKSGHDTVSWYQQALGQGPQFIFQYYEEEERQRGNFPDRFSGHQFPNYSSELNVNALLLGDSALYLCASSWRDRATKNEQYFGPGTRLTVT.

The CDR3 loop is CASSKALQLDVTSQHF. CDR3 DNA sequence: TGTGCCAGCAGCAAAGCGCTTCAGCTAGATGTAACGTCCCAGCATTTT. The V gene is TRBV21-1, the J gene TRBJ1-5. TRBV21-1 is annotated as a pseudogene. This CDR3 contains 16 residues.

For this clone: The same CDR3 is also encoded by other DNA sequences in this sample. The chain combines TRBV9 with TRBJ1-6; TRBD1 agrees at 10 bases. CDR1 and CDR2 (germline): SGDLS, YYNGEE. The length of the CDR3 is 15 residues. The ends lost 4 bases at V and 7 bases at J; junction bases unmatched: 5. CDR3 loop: CASSPGQGKNSPLHF. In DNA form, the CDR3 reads TGTGCCAGCAGCCCGGGACAGGGGAAGAATTCACCCCTCCACTTT.

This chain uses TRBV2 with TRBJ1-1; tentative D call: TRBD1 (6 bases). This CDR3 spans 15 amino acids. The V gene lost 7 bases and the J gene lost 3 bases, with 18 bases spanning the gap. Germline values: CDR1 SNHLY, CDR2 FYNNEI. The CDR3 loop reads CASMTGTLIYTEAFF. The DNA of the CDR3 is TGTGCCAGCATGACCGGGACACTTATTTACACTGAAGCTTTCTTT.

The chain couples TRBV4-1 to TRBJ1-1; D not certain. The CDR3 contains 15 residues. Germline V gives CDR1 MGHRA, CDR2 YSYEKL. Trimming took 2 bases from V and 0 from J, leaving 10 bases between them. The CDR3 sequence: CASSQLRTMNTEAFF. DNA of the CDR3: TGCGCCAGCAGCCAACTACGCACGATGAACACTGAAGCTTTCTTT.

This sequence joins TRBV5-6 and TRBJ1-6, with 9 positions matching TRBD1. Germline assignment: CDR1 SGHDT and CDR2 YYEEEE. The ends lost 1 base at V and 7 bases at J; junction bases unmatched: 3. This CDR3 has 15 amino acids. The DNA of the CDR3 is TGTGCCAGCAGCTTGTTCGGACAGGGGAATTCACCCCTCCACTTT. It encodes CASSLFGQGNSPLHF.

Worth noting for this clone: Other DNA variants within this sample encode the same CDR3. The CDR3 nucleotides read TGTGCCAGCAGCCCCGGGCGGGGGGGGATGAACACTGAAGCTTTCTTT. Translating gives CASSPGRGGMNTEAFF. The chain employs TRBV7-3 and TRBJ1-1; D possibly corresponds to TRBD1 (5 bases). The CDR3 loop spans 16 amino acids. From germline, CDR1 is SGHTA and CDR2 FQGTGA. Trimming shortened V by 5 bases and J by 0 bases, and 16 bases separated the two germline ends.

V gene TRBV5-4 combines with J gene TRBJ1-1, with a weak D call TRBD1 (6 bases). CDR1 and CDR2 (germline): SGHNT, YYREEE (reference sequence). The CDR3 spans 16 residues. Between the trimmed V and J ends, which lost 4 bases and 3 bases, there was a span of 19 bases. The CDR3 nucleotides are TGTGCCAGCAGCCCACCCCGGGGGGGCGCGGACACTGAAGCTTTCTTT. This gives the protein CASSPPRGGADTEAFF. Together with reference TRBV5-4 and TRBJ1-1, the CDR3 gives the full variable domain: ETGVTQSPTHLIKTRGQQVTLRCSSQSGHNTVSWYQQALGQGPQFIFQYYREEENGRGNFPPRFSGLQFPNYSSELNVNALELDDSALYLCASSPPRGGADTEAFFGQGTRLTVV.

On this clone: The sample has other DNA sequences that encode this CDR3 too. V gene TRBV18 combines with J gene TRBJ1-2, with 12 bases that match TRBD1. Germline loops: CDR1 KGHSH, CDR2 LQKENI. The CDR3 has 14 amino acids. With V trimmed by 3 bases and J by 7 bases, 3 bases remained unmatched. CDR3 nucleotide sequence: TGTGCCAGCTCACCGGGACAGGGGGCTGGTGGCTACACCTTC. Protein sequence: CASSPGQGAGGYTF.

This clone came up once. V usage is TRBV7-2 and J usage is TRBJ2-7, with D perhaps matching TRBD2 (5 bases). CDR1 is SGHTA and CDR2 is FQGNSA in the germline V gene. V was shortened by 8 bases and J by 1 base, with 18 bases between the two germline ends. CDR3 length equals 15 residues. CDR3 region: CASGYDLRASYEQYF. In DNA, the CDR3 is TGTGCCAGCGGATATGACTTGCGGGCGTCCTACGAGCAGTACTTC.

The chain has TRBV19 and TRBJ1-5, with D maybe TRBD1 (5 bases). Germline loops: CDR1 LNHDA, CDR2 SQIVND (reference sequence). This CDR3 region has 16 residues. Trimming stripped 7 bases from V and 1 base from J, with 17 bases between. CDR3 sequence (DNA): TGTGCCAGTAAGGACGGGGCGAAACTGAGCAATCAGCCCCAGCATTTT. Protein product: CASKDGAKLSNQPQHF.

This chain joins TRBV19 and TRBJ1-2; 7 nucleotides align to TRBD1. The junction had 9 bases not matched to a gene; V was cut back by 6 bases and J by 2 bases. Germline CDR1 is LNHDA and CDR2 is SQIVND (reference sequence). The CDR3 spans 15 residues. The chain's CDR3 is CASRDGAGGNYGYTF. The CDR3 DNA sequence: TGTGCCAGTAGAGACGGGGCAGGGGGAAACTATGGCTACACCTTC.

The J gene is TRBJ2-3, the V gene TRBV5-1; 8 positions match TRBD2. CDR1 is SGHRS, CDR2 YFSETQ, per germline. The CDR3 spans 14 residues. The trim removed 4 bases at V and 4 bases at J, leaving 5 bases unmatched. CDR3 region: CASSNPGGADTQYF. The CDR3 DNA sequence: TGCGCCAGCAGCAATCCGGGGGGGGCAGATACGCAGTATTTT. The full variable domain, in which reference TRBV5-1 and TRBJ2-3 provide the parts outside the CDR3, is KAGVTQTPRYLIKTRGQQVTLSCSPISGHRSVSWYQQTPGQGLQFLFEYFSETQRNKGNFPGRFSGRQFSNSRSEMNVSTLELGDSALYLCASSNPGGADTQYFGPGTRLTVL.

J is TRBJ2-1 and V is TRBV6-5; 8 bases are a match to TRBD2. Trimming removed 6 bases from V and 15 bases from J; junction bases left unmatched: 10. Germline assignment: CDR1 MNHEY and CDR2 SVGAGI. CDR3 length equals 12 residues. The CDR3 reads CASRRAGDPLFF. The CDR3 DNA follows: TGTGCCAGCAGGCGAGCGGGGGACCCGTTGTTCTTC.

CDR3 bases: TGTGCCAGCAGCCCCTTGTACGACAGGCTTACCTACGAGCAGTACTTC. Its protein product is CASSPLYDRLTYEQYF. V gene TRBV7-6 combines with J gene TRBJ2-7; perhaps TRBD1 as D (6 bases). Between the trimmed V and J ends, which lost 5 bases and 2 bases, there was a span of 19 bases. The CDR3 is 16 amino acids. Germline values: CDR1 SGHVS, CDR2 FNYEAQ.

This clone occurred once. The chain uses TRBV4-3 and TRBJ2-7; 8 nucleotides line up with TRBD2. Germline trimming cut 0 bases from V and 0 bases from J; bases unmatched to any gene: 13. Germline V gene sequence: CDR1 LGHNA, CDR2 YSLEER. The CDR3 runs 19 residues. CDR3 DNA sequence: TGCGCCAGCAGCCAAGATTCGAGTTTAGTAGCGGGGCCCTCCTACGAGCAGTACTTC. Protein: CASSQDSSLVAGPSYEQYF.